The T cell receptor beta chain described here comes from a study of cytotoxic CD8 clonotypes in ibrutinib-treated CLL. Produced via immunoSEQ multiplex PCR; TCRdb's table is partial and in-frame only. The sample holds some 84,000 clones, around 84% seen once. V was shortened by 3 bases and J by 4 bases, with 9 bases between the two germline ends. This CDR3 contains 13 residues. CDR1 and CDR2 (germline): PRHDT, FYEKMQ (reference sequence). The chain carries TRBV13 and TRBJ2-5; no firm D call. The sample in question was PBMCs, obtained before ibrutinib treatment. The sequence was collected from a human donor with chronic lymphocytic leukemia. CDR3 bases: TGTGCCAGCAGCTTGTGGGCAAGAGAGACCCAGTACTTC. Translating gives CASSLWARETQYF.